This T cell receptor (beta chain) comes out of a study of cytomegalovirus exposure and HLA in healthy donors. The primer mix had 60 Vbeta and 13 Jbeta primers. The assay was immunoSEQ multiplex PCR, and TCRdb's table has in-frame clones only and misses some. The sample lists tens of thousands of clones; 60% to 80% were seen once. Germline V gene sequence: CDR1 KGHSH, CDR2 LQKENI. The CDR3 is 18 residues long. V trimming: 4 bases; J trimming: 3 bases; junction bases outside the gene matches: 7. The clonotype comes from a woman aged 35 to 49 in good health and CMV-seropositive. What was sequenced was PBMCs. The chain links TRBV18 to TRBJ2-2; 14 nucleotides line up with TRBD2. The CDR3 region is CASSLRTSGGTDTGELFF. The DNA of the CDR3 is TGTGCCAGCTCACTCCGGACTAGCGGGGGGACCGACACCGGGGAGCTGTTTTTT. The full variable domain, its missing parts supplied by reference TRBV18 and TRBJ2-2, is NAGVMQNPRHLVRRRGQEARLRCSPMKGHSHVYWYRQLPEEGLKFMVYLQKENIIDESGMPKERFSAEFPKEGPSILRIQQVVRGDSAAYFCASSLRTSGGTDTGELFFGEGSRLTVL.